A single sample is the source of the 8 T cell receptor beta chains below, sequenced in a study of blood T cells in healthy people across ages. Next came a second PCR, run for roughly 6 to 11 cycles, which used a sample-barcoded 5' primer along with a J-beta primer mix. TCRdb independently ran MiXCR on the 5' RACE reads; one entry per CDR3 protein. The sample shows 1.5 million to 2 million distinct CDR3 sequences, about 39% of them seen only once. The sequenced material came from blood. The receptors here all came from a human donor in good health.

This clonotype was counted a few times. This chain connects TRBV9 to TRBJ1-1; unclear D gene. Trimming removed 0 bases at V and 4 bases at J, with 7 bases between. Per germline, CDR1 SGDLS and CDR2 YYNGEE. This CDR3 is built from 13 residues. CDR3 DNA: TGTGCCAGCAGCGTAGACACGGGCACTGAAGCTTTCTTT. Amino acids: CASSVDTGTEAFF.

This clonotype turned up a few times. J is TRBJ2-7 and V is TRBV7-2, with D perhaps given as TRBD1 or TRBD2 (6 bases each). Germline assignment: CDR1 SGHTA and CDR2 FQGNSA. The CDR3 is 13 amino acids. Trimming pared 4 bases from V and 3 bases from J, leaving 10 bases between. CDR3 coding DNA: TGTACCAGCAGCTCGGGGGCCATCTACGAGCAGTACTTC. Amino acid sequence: CTSSSGAIYEQYF.

The CDR3 DNA is TGCGCCAGCAGCCAAGGGGGCAGTTACTACGAGCAGTACTTC. Translation gives CASSQGGSYYEQYF. The chain employs TRBV4-1 and TRBJ2-7; D might be TRBD1 (5 bases). CDR1 MGHRA and CDR2 YSYEKL come from the germline V gene. There are 14 residues in the CDR3. V lost 1 base and J 3 bases, leaving 10 bases between the germline ends.

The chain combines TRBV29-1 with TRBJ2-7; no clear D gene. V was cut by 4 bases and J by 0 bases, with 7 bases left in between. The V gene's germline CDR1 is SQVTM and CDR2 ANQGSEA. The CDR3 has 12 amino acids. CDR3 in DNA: TGCAGCGTTGTAACATACTCCTACGAGCAGTACTTC. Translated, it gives CSVVTYSYEQYF.

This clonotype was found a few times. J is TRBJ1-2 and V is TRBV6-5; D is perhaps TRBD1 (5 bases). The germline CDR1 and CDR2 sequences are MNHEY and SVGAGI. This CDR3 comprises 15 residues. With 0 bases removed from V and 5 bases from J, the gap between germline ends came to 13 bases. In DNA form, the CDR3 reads TGTGCCAGCAGTTACTCTCGGGCAGGGAATTATGGCTACACCTTC. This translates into CASSYSRAGNYGYTF.

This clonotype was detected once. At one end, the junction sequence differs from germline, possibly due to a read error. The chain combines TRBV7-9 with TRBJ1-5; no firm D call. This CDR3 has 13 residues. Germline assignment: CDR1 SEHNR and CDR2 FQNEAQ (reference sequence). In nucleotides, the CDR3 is TGTGTCAGCAGCCGTGATGTGGCGGGGCCCCAGCATTTT. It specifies CVSSRDVAGPQHF. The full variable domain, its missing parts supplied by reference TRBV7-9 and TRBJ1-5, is DTGVSQNPRHKITKRGQNVTFRCDPISEHNRLYWYRQTLGQGPEFLTYFQNEAQLEKSRLLSDRFSAERPKGSFSTLEIQRTEQGDSAMYLCVSSRDVAGPQHFGDGTRLSIL.

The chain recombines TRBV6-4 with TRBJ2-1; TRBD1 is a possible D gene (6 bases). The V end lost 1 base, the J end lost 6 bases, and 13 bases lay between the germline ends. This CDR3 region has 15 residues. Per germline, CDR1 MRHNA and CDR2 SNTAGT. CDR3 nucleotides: TGTGCCAGCAGTGACTGGTCTCAAGGGGGCAATGAGCAGTTCTTC. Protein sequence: CASSDWSQGGNEQFF.

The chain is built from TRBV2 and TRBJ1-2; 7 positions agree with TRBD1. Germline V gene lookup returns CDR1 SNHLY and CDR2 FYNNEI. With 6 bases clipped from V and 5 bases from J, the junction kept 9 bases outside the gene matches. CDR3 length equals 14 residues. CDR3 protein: CASRSSRGVYGYTF. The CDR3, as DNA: TGTGCCAGCAGGTCCAGCAGGGGGGTTTATGGCTACACCTTC.